This is a list of T cell receptor beta chains from one sample in a study of shared clonotypes between healthy human individuals. Produced via immunoSEQ multiplex PCR; TCRdb's table is partial and in-frame only. The sample includes 1,100,000 or so clones, 75% to 85% of them seen just once. The specimen was memory CD4+ T cells from PBMCs. The receptors stem from a man aged 18 to 35 in good health. Some clones in this sample may be carry-over from other donors' samples. CDR3s include the opening cysteine and the closing phenylalanine or tryptophan. D genes are given only for firm matches. The size field is filled for only some rows; it gives once, few, many or a size class.

>.|TRBV25-1|.|TRBJ1-1
CASSERGGYEAFF
TGTGCCAGCAGTGAACGGGGGGGATACGAAGCTTTCTTT
>.|TRBV6-5|.|TRBJ2-1
CASSRRYNEQFF
TGTGCCAGCAGTCGACGATACAATGAGCAGTTCTTC
>.|TRBV7-2|TRBD2|TRBJ2-3
CASSQRLAGRDTQYF
TGTGCCAGCAGCCAGAGACTAGCGGGAAGGGATACGCAGTATTTT
>.|TRBV7-2|.|TRBJ1-1
CASSPFGGGWNTEAFF
TGTGCCAGCAGCCCTTTTGGGGGGGGCTGGAACACTGAAGCTTTCTTT
>few|TRBV2|TRBD2|TRBJ2-5
CASSDPGRAETQYF
TGTGCCAGCAGTGATCCCGGGAGGGCAGAGACCCAGTACTTC
>.|TRBV5-6|TRBD2|TRBJ2-7
CASSPSGRAYEQYF
TGTGCCAGCAGCCCAAGCGGGAGGGCCTACGAGCAGTACTTC
>.|TRBV9|.|TRBJ2-2
CASSVERAGVTGELFF
TGTGCCAGCAGCGTAGAGAGGGCAGGGGTGACCGGGGAGCTGTTTTTT
>.|TRBV5-1|.|TRBJ2-7
CASSLAQAYEQYF
TGCGCCAGCAGCTTGGCCCAGGCCTACGAGCAGTACTTC
>.|TRBV10-3|.|TRBJ2-1
CAIRETGRPYNEQFF
TGTGCCATCAGGGAGACAGGGAGGCCCTACAATGAGCAGTTCTTC
>.|TRBV7-2|.|TRBJ1-4
CASSVEMNREKLFF
TGTGCCAGCAGCGTCGAAATGAATCGAGAAAAACTGTTTTTT
>.|TRBV18|.|TRBJ2-5
CASTRGVEAGQETQYF
TGTGCCAGCACCCGCGGGGTTGAGGCGGGTCAGGAGACCCAGTACTTC
>.|TRBV6-5|.|TRBJ2-5
CASSYGPSGAGETQYF
TGTGCCAGCAGTTACGGCCCCTCGGGAGCCGGAGAGACCCAGTACTTC
>.|TRBV11-2|.|TRBJ1-1
CASSFREGVTEAFF
TGTGCCAGCAGCTTCAGGGAAGGGGTCACTGAAGCTTTCTTT
>.|TRBV6-6|TRBD1|TRBJ1-5
CASSLPGTDRQPQHF
TGTGCCAGCAGTCTACCCGGGACAGATCGTCAGCCCCAGCATTTT
>.|TRBV7-2|TRBD2|TRBJ2-1
CASSLDSGTYNEQFF
TGTGCCAGCAGCTTAGATAGCGGGACCTACAATGAGCAGTTCTTC
>.|TRBV6-6|.|TRBJ2-7
CASRSGHLSYEQYF
TGTGCCAGCAGGTCTGGACACCTCTCCTACGAGCAGTACTTC
>.|TRBV7-2|.|TRBJ2-1
CASSFQVYGEQFF
TGTGCCAGCAGCTTCCAGGTTTATGGTGAGCAGTTCTTC
>once|TRBV5-6|.|TRBJ2-1
CASSSRGGTYNEQFF
TGTGCCAGCAGCTCACGGGGCGGAACCTACAATGAGCAGTTCTTC